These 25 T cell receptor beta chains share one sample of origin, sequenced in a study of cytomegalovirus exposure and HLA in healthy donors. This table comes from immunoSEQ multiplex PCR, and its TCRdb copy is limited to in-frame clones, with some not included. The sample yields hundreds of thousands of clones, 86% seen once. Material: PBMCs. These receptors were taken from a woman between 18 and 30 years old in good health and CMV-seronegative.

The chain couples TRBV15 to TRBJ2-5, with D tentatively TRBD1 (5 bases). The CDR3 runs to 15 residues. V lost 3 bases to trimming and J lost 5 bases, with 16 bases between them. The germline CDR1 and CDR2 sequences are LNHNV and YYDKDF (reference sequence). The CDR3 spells CATSSRPVGLETQYF. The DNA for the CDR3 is TGTGCCACCAGCAGCCGACCGGTGGGGCTGGAGACCCAGTACTTC. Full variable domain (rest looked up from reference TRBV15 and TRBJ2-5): DAMVIQNPRYQVTQFGKPVTLSCSQTLNHNVMYWYQQKSSQAPKLLFHYYDKDFNNEADTPDNFQSRRPNTSFCFLDIRSPGLGDTAMYLCATSSRPVGLETQYFGPGTRLLVL.

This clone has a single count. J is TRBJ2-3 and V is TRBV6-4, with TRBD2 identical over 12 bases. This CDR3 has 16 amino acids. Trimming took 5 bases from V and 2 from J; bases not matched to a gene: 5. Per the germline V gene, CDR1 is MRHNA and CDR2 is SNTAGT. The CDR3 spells CASSPLAGGLTDTQYF. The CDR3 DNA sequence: TGTGCCAGCAGTCCTCTAGCGGGGGGGCTCACAGATACGCAGTATTTT.

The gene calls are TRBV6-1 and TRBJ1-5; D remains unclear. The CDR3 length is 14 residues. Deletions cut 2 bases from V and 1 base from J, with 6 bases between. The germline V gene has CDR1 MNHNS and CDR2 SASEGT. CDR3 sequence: CASSERSSNQPQHF. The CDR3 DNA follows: TGTGCCAGCAGTGAACGGTCCAGCAATCAGCCCCAGCATTTT.

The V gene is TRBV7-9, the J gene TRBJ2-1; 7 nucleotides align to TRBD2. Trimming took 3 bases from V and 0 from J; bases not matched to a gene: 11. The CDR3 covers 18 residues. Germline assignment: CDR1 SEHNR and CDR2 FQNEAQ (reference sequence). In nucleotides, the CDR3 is TGTGCCAGCAGCTTGGATCGACTAGCTCTCACCTCCTACAATGAGCAGTTCTTC. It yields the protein CASSLDRLALTSYNEQFF.

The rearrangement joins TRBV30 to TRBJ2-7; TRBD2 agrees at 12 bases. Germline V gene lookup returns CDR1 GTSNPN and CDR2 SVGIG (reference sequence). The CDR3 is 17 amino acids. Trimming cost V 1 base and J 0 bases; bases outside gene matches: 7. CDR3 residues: CAWSGTSGTVSSYEQYF. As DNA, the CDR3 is TGTGCCTGGAGTGGGACTAGCGGGACCGTCAGCTCCTACGAGCAGTACTTC. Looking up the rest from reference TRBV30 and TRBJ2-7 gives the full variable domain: SQTIHQWPATLVQPVGSPLSLECTVEGTSNPNLYWYRQAAGRGLQLLFYSVGIGQISSEVPQNLSASRPQDRQFILSSKKLLLSDSGFYLCAWSGTSGTVSSYEQYFGPGTRLTVT.

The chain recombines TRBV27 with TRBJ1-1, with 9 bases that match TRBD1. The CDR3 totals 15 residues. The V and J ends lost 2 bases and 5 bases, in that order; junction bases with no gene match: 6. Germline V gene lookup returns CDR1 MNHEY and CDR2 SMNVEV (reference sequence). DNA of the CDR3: TGTGCCAGCAGTTTAGCAGGGACAGGGTGGACTGAAGCTTTCTTT. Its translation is CASSLAGTGWTEAFF.

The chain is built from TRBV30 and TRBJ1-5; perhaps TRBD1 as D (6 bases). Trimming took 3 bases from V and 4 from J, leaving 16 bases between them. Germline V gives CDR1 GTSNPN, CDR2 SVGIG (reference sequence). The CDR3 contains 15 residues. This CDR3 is CAWSRAGVGNQPQHF. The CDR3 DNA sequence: TGTGCCTGGAGCCGGGCAGGGGTTGGGAATCAGCCCCAGCATTTT.

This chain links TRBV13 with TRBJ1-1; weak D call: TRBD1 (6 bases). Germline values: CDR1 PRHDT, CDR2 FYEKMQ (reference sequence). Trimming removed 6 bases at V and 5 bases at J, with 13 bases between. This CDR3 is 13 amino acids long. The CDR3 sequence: CASRTSGVTEAFF. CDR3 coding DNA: TGTGCCAGCAGGACTTCAGGGGTAACTGAAGCTTTCTTT.

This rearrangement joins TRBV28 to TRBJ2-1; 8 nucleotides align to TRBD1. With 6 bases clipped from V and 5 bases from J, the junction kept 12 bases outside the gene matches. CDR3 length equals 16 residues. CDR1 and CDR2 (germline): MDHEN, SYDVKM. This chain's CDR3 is CASSLPGGGVDNEQFF. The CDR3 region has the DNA TGTGCCAGCAGCTTACCAGGGGGCGGGGTAGACAATGAGCAGTTCTTC. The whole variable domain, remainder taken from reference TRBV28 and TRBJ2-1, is DVKVTQSSRYLVKRTGEKVFLECVQDMDHENMFWYRQDPGLGLRLIYFSYDVKMKEKGDIPEGYSVSREKKERFSLILESASTNQTSMYLCASSLPGGGVDNEQFFGPGTRLTVL.

DNA of the CDR3: TGTGCCAGCAGCTTAAGGACTAGCGGTTCCTACGAGCAGTACTTC. It yields the protein CASSLRTSGSYEQYF. The rearrangement links TRBV7-8 to TRBJ2-7; 10 nucleotides align to TRBD2. Germline V lookup: CDR1 SGHVS, CDR2 FQNEAQ. The CDR3 sequence is 15 residues long. V dropped 2 bases and J dropped 1; count of bases not matched to a gene: 2.

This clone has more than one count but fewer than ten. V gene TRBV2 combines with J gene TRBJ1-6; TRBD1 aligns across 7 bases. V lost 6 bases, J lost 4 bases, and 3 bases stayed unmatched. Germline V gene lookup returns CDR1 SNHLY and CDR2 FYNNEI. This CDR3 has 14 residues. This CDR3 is CASSQGQYNSPLHF. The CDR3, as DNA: TGTGCCAGCAGCCAGGGACAGTATAATTCACCCCTCCACTTT.

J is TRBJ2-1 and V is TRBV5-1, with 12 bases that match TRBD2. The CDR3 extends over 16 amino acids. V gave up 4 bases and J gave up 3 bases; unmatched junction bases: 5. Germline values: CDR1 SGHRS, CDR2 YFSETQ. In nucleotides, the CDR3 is TGCGCCAGCAGCCACCGGACTAGCGGGAACTACAATGAGCAGTTCTTC. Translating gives CASSHRTSGNYNEQFF.

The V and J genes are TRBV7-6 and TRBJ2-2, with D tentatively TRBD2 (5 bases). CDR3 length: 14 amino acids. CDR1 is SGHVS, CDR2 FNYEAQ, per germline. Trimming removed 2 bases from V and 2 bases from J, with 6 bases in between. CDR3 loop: CASSLSSNTGELFF. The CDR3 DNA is TGTGCCAGCAGCTTATCTAGCAACACCGGGGAGCTGTTTTTT.

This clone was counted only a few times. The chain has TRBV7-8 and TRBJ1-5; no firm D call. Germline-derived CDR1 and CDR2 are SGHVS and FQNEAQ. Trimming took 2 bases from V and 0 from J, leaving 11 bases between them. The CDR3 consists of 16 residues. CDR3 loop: CASSLYSPYSNQPQHF. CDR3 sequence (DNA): TGTGCCAGCAGCTTATACAGTCCTTATAGCAATCAGCCCCAGCATTTT. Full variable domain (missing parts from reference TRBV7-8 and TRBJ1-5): GAGVSQSPRYKVAKRGQDVALRCDPISGHVSLFWYQQALGQGPEFLTYFQNEAQLDKSGLPSDRFFAERPEGSVSTLKIQRTQQEDSAVYLCASSLYSPYSNQPQHFGDGTRLSIL.

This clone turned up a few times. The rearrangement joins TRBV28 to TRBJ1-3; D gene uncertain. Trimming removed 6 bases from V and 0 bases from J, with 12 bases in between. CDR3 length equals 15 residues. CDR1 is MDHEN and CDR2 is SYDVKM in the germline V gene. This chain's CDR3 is CASRGVTYSGNTIYF. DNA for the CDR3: TGTGCCAGCAGAGGAGTTACTTACTCTGGAAACACCATATATTTT. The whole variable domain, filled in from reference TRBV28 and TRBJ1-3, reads DVKVTQSSRYLVKRTGEKVFLECVQDMDHENMFWYRQDPGLGLRLIYFSYDVKMKEKGDIPEGYSVSREKKERFSLILESASTNQTSMYLCASRGVTYSGNTIYFGEGSWLTVV.

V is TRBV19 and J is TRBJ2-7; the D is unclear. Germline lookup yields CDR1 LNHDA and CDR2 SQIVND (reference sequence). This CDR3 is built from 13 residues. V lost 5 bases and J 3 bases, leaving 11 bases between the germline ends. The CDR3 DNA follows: TGTGCCAGTAGTCGTAAGACAAGCTACGAGCAGTACTTC. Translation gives CASSRKTSYEQYF.

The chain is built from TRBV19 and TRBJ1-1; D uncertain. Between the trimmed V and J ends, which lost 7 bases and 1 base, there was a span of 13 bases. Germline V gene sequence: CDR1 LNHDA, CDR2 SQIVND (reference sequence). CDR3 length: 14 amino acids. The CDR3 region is CASKEWRSNTEAFF. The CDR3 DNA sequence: TGTGCCAGTAAGGAGTGGCGGTCGAACACTGAAGCTTTCTTT.

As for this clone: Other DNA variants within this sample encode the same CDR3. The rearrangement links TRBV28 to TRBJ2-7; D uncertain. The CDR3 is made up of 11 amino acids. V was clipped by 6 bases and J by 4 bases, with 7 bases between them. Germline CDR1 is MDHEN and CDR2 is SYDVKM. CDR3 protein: CASSLQYEQYF. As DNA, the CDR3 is TGTGCCAGCAGCTTACAATACGAGCAGTACTTC.

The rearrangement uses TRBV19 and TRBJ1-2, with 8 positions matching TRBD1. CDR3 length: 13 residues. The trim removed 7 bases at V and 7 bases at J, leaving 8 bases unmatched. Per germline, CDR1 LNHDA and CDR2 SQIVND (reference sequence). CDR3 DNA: TGTGCCAGTATCAGCAGGGGGCAAGGTGGCTACACCTTC. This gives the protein CASISRGQGGYTF.

CDR3 region: CASKGQASYEQYF. Here the CDR3 DNA reads TGTGCCAGTAAGGGGCAGGCATCCTACGAGCAGTACTTC. V gene TRBV7-2 combines with J gene TRBJ2-7; D may be TRBD1 (5 bases). Germline assignment: CDR1 SGHTA and CDR2 FQGNSA. V was pared by 9 bases and J by 1 base, with 13 bases between. The CDR3 length is 13 residues.

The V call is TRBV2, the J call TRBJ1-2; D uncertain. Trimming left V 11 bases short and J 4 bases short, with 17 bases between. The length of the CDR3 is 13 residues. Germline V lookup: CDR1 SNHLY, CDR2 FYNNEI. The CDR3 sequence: CAAFVPGSYGYTF. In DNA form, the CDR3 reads TGTGCCGCCTTCGTCCCGGGTAGCTATGGCTACACCTTC.

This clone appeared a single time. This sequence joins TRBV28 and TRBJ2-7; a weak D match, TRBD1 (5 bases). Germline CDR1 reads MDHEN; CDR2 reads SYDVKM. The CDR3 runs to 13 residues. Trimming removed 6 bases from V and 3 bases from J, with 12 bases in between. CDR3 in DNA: TGTGCCAGCAGACAGGCAGACAGCTACGAGCAGTACTTC. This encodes CASRQADSYEQYF.

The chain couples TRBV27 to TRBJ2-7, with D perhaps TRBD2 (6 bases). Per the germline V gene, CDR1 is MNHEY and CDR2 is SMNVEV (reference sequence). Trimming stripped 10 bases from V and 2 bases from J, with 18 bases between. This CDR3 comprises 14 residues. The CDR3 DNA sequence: TGTGCCACTTACGGGGGATCACCCACCTACGAGCAGTACTTC. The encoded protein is CATYGGSPTYEQYF.

The CDR3 DNA reads as TGCAGCGTTGAAGTATCCCCTAATGAAAAACTGTTTTTT. Amino acids: CSVEVSPNEKLFF. V gene TRBV29-1 combines with J gene TRBJ1-4; D ambiguous. V lost 1 base to trimming and J lost 3 bases, with 6 bases between them. CDR3 size: 13 residues. Germline values: CDR1 SQVTM, CDR2 ANQGSEA.

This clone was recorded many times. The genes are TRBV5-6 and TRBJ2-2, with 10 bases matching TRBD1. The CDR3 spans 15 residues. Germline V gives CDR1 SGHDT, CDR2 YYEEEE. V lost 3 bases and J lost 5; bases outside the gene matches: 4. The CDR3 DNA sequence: TGTGCCAGCAGCTCCTTGGGACAGGGGACCGGGGAGCTGTTTTTT. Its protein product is CASSSLGQGTGELFF.